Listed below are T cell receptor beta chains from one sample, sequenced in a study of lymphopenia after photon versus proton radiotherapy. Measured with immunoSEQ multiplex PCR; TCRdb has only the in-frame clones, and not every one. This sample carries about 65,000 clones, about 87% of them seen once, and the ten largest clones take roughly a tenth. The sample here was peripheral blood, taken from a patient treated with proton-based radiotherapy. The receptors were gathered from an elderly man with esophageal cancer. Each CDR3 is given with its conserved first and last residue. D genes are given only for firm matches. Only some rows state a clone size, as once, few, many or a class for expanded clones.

DNA: TGTGCCAGCAGCTCTTTATACCTGGCGGAGACCCAGTACTTC; CDR3: CASSSLYLAETQYF; J: TRBJ2-5; length: 14; V: TRBV5-6; size: NA; D: NA
DNA: TGTGCCAGCAGCTTAGGTTTGTGGGGCGATGGCTATGGCTACACCTTC; CDR3: CASSLGLWGDGYGYTF; J: TRBJ1-2; length: 16; V: TRBV7-9; size: NA; D: NA
DNA: TGTGCCAGCAGTGACTTGGGCTGGGGGTACGAGCAGTACTTC; CDR3: CASSDLGWGYEQYF; J: TRBJ2-7; length: 14; V: TRBV25-1; size: NA; D: NA
DNA: TGCGCCAGCAGTCAGCCGAGGAGGGGGGGTGGCTATGGCTACACCTTC; CDR3: CASSQPRRGGGYGYTF; J: TRBJ1-2; length: 16; V: TRBV23-1; size: NA; D: NA
DNA: TGTGCCAGTAAGGGGCAGATAAGCTCCTACGAGCAGTACTTC; CDR3: CASKGQISSYEQYF; J: TRBJ2-7; length: 14; V: TRBV19; size: NA; D: NA
DNA: TGTGCCAGCAGCTTTAACAGGGGCTATGGCTACACCTTC; CDR3: CASSFNRGYGYTF; J: TRBJ1-2; length: 13; V: TRBV5-6; size: once; D: TRBD1
DNA: TGTGCCAGCAGCAAATCTTCTGGGTTGGGGAACCAAGAGACCCAGTACTTC; CDR3: CASSKSSGLGNQETQYF; J: TRBJ2-5; length: 17; V: TRBV21-1; size: NA; D: NA
DNA: TGTGCCAGCAGCCAAAGGGACAGGAGAACGCAGTACTTC; CDR3: CASSQRDRRTQYF; J: TRBJ2-7; length: 13; V: TRBV5-6; size: NA; D: TRBD1
DNA: TGTGCCAGTACCGTCAGAACCTACGAGCAGTACTTC; CDR3: CASTVRTYEQYF; J: TRBJ2-7; length: 12; V: TRBV6-1; size: NA; D: NA
DNA: TGCAGCGTTGTAACTAGCGGAGCCCCCGGGGAGACCCAGTACTTC; CDR3: CSVVTSGAPGETQYF; J: TRBJ2-5; length: 15; V: TRBV29-1; size: NA; D: TRBD2
DNA: TGCGCCAGCAGCTTCGGGGGCCCGGACACTGAAGCTTTCTTT; CDR3: CASSFGGPDTEAFF; J: TRBJ1-1; length: 14; V: TRBV5-1; size: NA; D: NA
DNA: TGTGCCAGCAGTGAAGGGGAAGAAACTGAAGCTTTCTTT; CDR3: CASSEGEETEAFF; J: TRBJ1-1; length: 13; V: TRBV2; size: once; D: NA
DNA: TGTGCCAGCAGCGGCAGGTCCGCCTATGGCTACACCTTC; CDR3: CASSGRSAYGYTF; J: TRBJ1-2; length: 13; V: TRBV6-1; size: NA; D: NA
DNA: TGTGCCAGCAGCCCCTCGGCGGGGAGCACAGATACGCAGTATTTT; CDR3: CASSPSAGSTDTQYF; J: TRBJ2-3; length: 15; V: TRBV11-3; size: NA; D: NA
DNA: TGCGCCAGCAGCTTGACAGGGCGGGACACTGAAGCTTTCTTT; CDR3: CASSLTGRDTEAFF; J: TRBJ1-1; length: 14; V: TRBV5-1; size: few; D: NA
DNA: TGTGCCATCAGTGATAAGGCGGGAGGTTCCTACGAGCAGTACTTC; CDR3: CAISDKAGGSYEQYF; J: TRBJ2-7; length: 15; V: TRBV10-3; size: NA; D: TRBD2
DNA: TGCGCCAGCAGCCGCCAACTAGCGGGGTCAGATACGCAGTATTTT; CDR3: CASSRQLAGSDTQYF; J: TRBJ2-3; length: 15; V: TRBV4-1; size: NA; D: TRBD2
DNA: TGTGCCAGCAGCTTCTACGGTTGGGGGCAACGCACTGAAGCTTTCTTT; CDR3: CASSFYGWGQRTEAFF; J: TRBJ1-1; length: 16; V: TRBV7-9; size: once; D: NA
DNA: TGCGCCAGCAGCCAAGTAGAGGATCCCAACACTGAAGCTTTCTTT; CDR3: CASSQVEDPNTEAFF; J: TRBJ1-1; length: 15; V: TRBV4-1; size: NA; D: NA
DNA: TGTGCCAGCAGCTTAGATCGAGGAGATACGCAGTATTTT; CDR3: CASSLDRGDTQYF; J: TRBJ2-3; length: 13; V: TRBV7-2; size: NA; D: NA